This T cell receptor beta chain was recovered during a study of CD8 T cells in Susac syndrome. With random hexamers, reverse transcription was performed on about 0.45 to 1 ug of RNA. Across 54 Vbeta and 13 Jbeta, TCR beta CDR3 was amplified with immunoSEQ multiplex PCR. TCRdb used MiXCR to reprocess the immunoSEQ multiplex PCR reads, holding one entry per CDR3 protein. The sample lists hundreds of thousands of distinct CDR3 sequences; around 95% were seen once. CDR3 length equals 13 residues. The V and J ends lost 2 bases and 2 bases respectively, with 6 bases between them. CDR1 and CDR2 (germline): MGHDK, SYGVNS. The multiple sclerosis controls consisted of treatment-naive patients with relapsing-remitting disease, either stable or active.

The sample consisted of CD4+ T cells from PBMCs. This TCR was recovered from a human donor with multiple sclerosis. The chain employs TRBV25-1 and TRBJ1-2; TRBD1 might be the D (5 bases). CDR3 DNA sequence: TGTGCCAGCAGTGAACAGGGAAACTATGGCTACACCTTC. As protein: CASSEQGNYGYTF.